This T cell receptor beta chain was sequenced in a study of T cells in Graves' hyperthyroidism and ophthalmopathy. Looking at the study overall: The authors collected peripheral blood at initial diagnosis, before any treatment.

Newly diagnosed hyperthyroidism, duration under 2 months, in patients aged 18 to 65. Diagnoses were made from clinical symptoms, serum measures (thyroxine and TRAb), thyroid ultrasound and orbital computed tomography. This blood was taken when hyperthyroidism was first diagnosed, before any ophthalmopathy symptoms existed. The CDR3 regions of TCR beta were amplified from RNA transcripts. With the HTBI primer set, the TCR CDR3 went through a first round of RT-PCR. TCRdb recomputed calls from the multiplex PCR reads with MiXCR, one row per CDR3 protein. The sample gives about 160,000 distinct CDR3 sequences, 9.4% of which show up once; approximately 20% is in the top ten. This CDR3 has 13 amino acids. CDR1 is SEHNR and CDR2 is FQNEAQ in the germline V gene (reference sequence). V was cut by 1 base and J by 5 bases, with 7 bases left in between.

The TCR was taken from a woman younger than 35 with Graves' hyperthyroidism that later progressed to Graves' ophthalmopathy. This chain joins TRBV7-9 and TRBJ2-3, with no clear D. The sample consisted of blood. CDR3 DNA: TGTGCCAGCAGCTTAGTGGTGGGAGATACGCAGTATTTT. Protein product: CASSLVVGDTQYF.